Shown below are 28 T cell receptor beta chains from a single sample sequenced in a study of blood T cell repertoires in COVID-19. TCRdb's table, derived via immunoSEQ multiplex PCR, lists solely in-frame clones and lacks some. The table has hundreds of thousands of clones, roughly 85% seen once. The specimen was peripheral blood. These receptors all stem from a middle-aged man with COVID-19, enrolled during active disease.

This chain links TRBV7-6 with TRBJ2-3; 7 positions match TRBD2. Germline CDR1 reads SGHVS; CDR2 reads FNYEAQ. The CDR3 sequence is 13 residues long. With 1 base clipped from V and 5 bases from J, the junction kept 0 bases outside the gene matches. As DNA, the CDR3 is TGTGCCAGCAGCTTAGGCGGGAGAGATACGCAGTATTTT. This sequence encodes CASSLGGRDTQYF.

The chain joins TRBV2 to TRBJ2-4, with D possibly TRBD2 on 6 matching bases. Germline V gene sequence: CDR1 SNHLY, CDR2 FYNNEI. The V gene lost 4 bases and the J gene lost 2 bases, with 9 bases spanning the gap. The CDR3 loop spans 14 amino acids. CDR3 nucleotide sequence: TGTGCCAGCAGTGTCGGGGGATCCAAAAACATTCAGTACTTC. This translates into CASSVGGSKNIQYF. Using reference TRBV2 and TRBJ2-4 for the parts outside the CDR3, the full variable domain is EPEVTQTPSHQVTQMGQEVILRCVPISNHLYFYWYRQILGQKVEFLVSFYNNEISEKSEIFDDQFSVERPDGSNFTLKIRSTKLEDSAMYFCASSVGGSKNIQYFGAGTRLSVL.

The rearrangement links TRBV20-1 to TRBJ2-7; D perhaps matches TRBD2 (5 bases). The germline V gene encodes CDR1 DFQATT and CDR2 SNEGSKA (reference sequence). The CDR3 totals 14 residues. V lost 3 bases and J 1 base, leaving 13 bases between the germline ends. For the CDR3, the DNA is TGCAGTGCTAGTGCGAGGGTTCCATCCTACGAGCAGTACTTC. Amino acids: CSASARVPSYEQYF.

The CDR3 DNA follows: TGTGCCAGCTCGGGGGGACAGGGACAATATGGCTACACCTTC. Translation: CASSGGQGQYGYTF. The chain couples TRBV18 to TRBJ1-2; 9 nucleotides line up with TRBD1. V lost 6 bases, J lost 5 bases, and 7 bases stayed unmatched. Germline lookup yields CDR1 KGHSH and CDR2 LQKENI. The length of the CDR3 is 14 residues.

The chain uses TRBV30 and TRBJ2-3; TRBD2 is a possible D gene (7 bases). CDR1 GTSNPN and CDR2 SVGIG come from the germline V gene (reference sequence). V was pared by 2 bases and J by 5 bases, with 14 bases between. This CDR3 has 14 amino acids. The CDR3 region has the DNA TGTGCCTGGAGTCTTGGGGGGGGGCAAGATACGCAGTATTTT. Residues: CAWSLGGGQDTQYF.

The chain carries TRBV7-9 and TRBJ2-1, with a tentative D call TRBD2 (6 bases). From germline, CDR1 is SEHNR and CDR2 FQNEAQ (reference sequence). The germline V and J ends were trimmed by 3 bases and 5 bases, with 8 bases remaining between them. The CDR3 length is 13 residues. CDR3 sequence: CASSFRRDNEQFF. Written as DNA, the CDR3 is TGTGCCAGCAGCTTTAGGAGGGACAATGAGCAGTTCTTC.

The rearrangement uses TRBV11-2 and TRBJ2-1; 9 bases line up with TRBD2. The CDR3 extends over 17 amino acids. V lost 0 bases to trimming and J lost 2 bases; unmatched junction nucleotides: 5. Looked up from germline, CDR1 is SGHAT and CDR2 is FQNNGV. The CDR3 reads CASSLDPQRGAYNEQFF. The CDR3 DNA reads as TGTGCCAGCAGCTTAGACCCCCAGCGGGGGGCCTACAATGAGCAGTTCTTC.

J is TRBJ2-1 and V is TRBV29-1; 9 bases match TRBD1. Germline V gene data show CDR1 as SQVTM and CDR2 as ANQGSEA. The CDR3 runs to 16 residues. V was clipped by 0 bases and J by 0 bases; unmatched bases: 3. The CDR3 region has the DNA TGCAGCGTTGAAGAATTGGACAGGGGCTCCTACAATGAGCAGTTCTTC. It codes for CSVEELDRGSYNEQFF.

V usage is TRBV5-4 and J usage is TRBJ2-5, with D possibly TRBD2 on 6 matching bases. V lost 0 bases and J lost 1, with 10 bases in between. CDR1 is SGHNT, CDR2 YYREEE, per germline (reference sequence). The length of the CDR3 is 15 residues. The CDR3 sequence is CASSLALGLQETQYF. The CDR3 DNA sequence: TGTGCCAGCAGCTTGGCTTTGGGACTCCAAGAGACCCAGTACTTC.

The chain has TRBV24-1 and TRBJ2-2; perhaps TRBD2 as D (6 bases). Trimming removed 9 bases at V and 2 bases at J, with 12 bases between. CDR1 is KGHDR, CDR2 SFDVKD, per germline. CDR3 length: 14 residues. The CDR3 DNA is TGTGCCACCGGGGGACTTTCTAACACCGGGGAGCTGTTTTTT. Translating gives CATGGLSNTGELFF.

V gene TRBV2 combines with J gene TRBJ2-3; no clear D. Germline V CDR1 and CDR2: SNHLY, FYNNEI. This CDR3 is 14 amino acids long. Trimming cost V 7 bases and J 2 bases, with 13 bases left between them. The CDR3 here is CASTLELVTDTQYF. CDR3 coding DNA: TGTGCCAGCACGCTAGAGCTAGTCACAGATACGCAGTATTTT.

Written as DNA, the CDR3 is TGCAGCGTCCACATAACAGATACGCAGTATTTT. Amino acids: CSVHITDTQYF. The chain combines TRBV29-1 with TRBJ2-3; D remains unclear. The germline V gene encodes CDR1 SQVTM and CDR2 ANQGSEA. Trimming cost V 6 bases and J 3 bases, with 7 bases left between them. CDR3 size: 11 residues.

This clone was found once. This sequence joins TRBV5-4 and TRBJ1-1; 10 positions match TRBD1. This CDR3 contains 13 residues. Germline V gene data show CDR1 as SGHNT and CDR2 as YYREEE (reference sequence). The trim removed 4 bases at V and 11 bases at J, leaving 8 bases unmatched. The DNA of the CDR3 is TGTGCCAGCAGCCCGGGACAGGGGATAGGGGCTTTCTTT. Protein: CASSPGQGIGAFF.

The DNA for the CDR3 is TGTGCCAGTAGTATAGAGGGGACAGACTATGGCTACACCTTC. Encoded protein: CASSIEGTDYGYTF. The gene calls are TRBV19 and TRBJ1-2, with 7 bases that match TRBD1. The CDR3 covers 14 residues. V lost 0 bases and J lost 3; bases outside the gene matches: 1. Germline V gene lookup returns CDR1 LNHDA and CDR2 SQIVND (reference sequence). The variable domain in full, completed from reference TRBV19 and TRBJ1-2, reads DGGITQSPKYLFRKEGQNVTLSCEQNLNHDAMYWYRQDPGQGLRLIYYSQIVNDFQKGDIAEGYSVSREKKESFPLTVTSAQKNPTAFYLCASSIEGTDYGYTFGSGTRLTVV.

This chain uses TRBV6-5 with TRBJ1-4; 7 bases are a match to TRBD1. This CDR3 is 15 amino acids long. Germline CDR1 and CDR2: MNHEY and SVGAGI. With 6 bases clipped from V and 5 bases from J, the junction kept 9 bases outside the gene matches. CDR3 coding DNA: TGTGCCAGCAGCCGAGTGGGACAGAGGAATGAAAAACTGTTTTTT. Translating it yields CASSRVGQRNEKLFF.

CDR3 sequence: CASSLGTTLDEQYF. CDR3 nucleotide sequence: TGTGCCAGCAGCCTCGGGACTACCTTGGACGAGCAGTACTTC. J is TRBJ2-7 and V is TRBV11-3; 7 bases align to TRBD2. The CDR3 totals 14 residues. From germline, CDR1 is SGHNT and CDR2 YENEEA. V shed 5 bases, J shed 5 bases, and the junction held 9 bases outside the gene matches.

This clone was detected only a few times. The chain recombines TRBV30 with TRBJ1-5; possibly TRBD1 for D (6 bases). V was clipped by 2 bases and J by 4 bases, with 9 bases between them. CDR3 length: 13 amino acids. Germline V lookup: CDR1 GTSNPN, CDR2 SVGIG (reference sequence). In DNA, the CDR3 is TGTGCCTGGAGTAACAGGGAGAATCAGCCCCAGCATTTT. It is translated as CAWSNRENQPQHF.

CDR3 DNA sequence: TGTGCCAGCAGCCAAGAGGGCGTTGGACAGCCCCAGCATTTT. Translated, it gives CASSQEGVGQPQHF. This chain links TRBV3-1 (or the pseudogene TRBV3-2) with TRBJ1-5, with unresolved D. CDR1 and CDR2 from the germline V gene are LGHDT and YNNKEL (reference sequence). This CDR3 has 14 residues. Deletions cut 0 bases from V and 7 bases from J, with 10 bases between.

V is TRBV6-6 and J is TRBJ2-1, with TRBD1 identical over 7 bases. This CDR3 contains 16 residues. With 6 bases clipped from V and 4 bases from J, the junction kept 12 bases outside the gene matches. Germline CDR1 and CDR2: MNHNY and SVGAGI (reference sequence). CDR3 nucleotide sequence: TGTGCCAGCAGCCCCAGACAGGGAGTAGCGTACAATGAGCAGTTCTTC. This codes for CASSPRQGVAYNEQFF.

For the CDR3, the DNA is TGTGCCAGCAGCTTAGTTTTGCCAGGGGCGGCTGGAAACACCATATATTTT. This gives the protein CASSLVLPGAAGNTIYF. The chain links TRBV7-2 to TRBJ1-3; weak D call: TRBD1 (6 bases). V was trimmed by 1 base and J by 2 bases, leaving 15 bases between them. The CDR3 runs to 17 residues. The germline V gene encodes CDR1 SGHTA and CDR2 FQGNSA.

This clone was detected only once. J is TRBJ1-6 and V is TRBV4-1; the D is unclear. Germline V gene sequence: CDR1 MGHRA, CDR2 YSYEKL. V lost 0 bases, J lost 5 bases, and 23 bases lay in between. CDR3 length: 20 amino acids. The CDR3, as DNA: TGCGCCAGCAGCCAAGATTACGGGCCTCTCCACCACGGGGATAATTCACCCCTCCACTTT. As protein: CASSQDYGPLHHGDNSPLHF.

A remark on this clone: The germline gene is not matched at one end of the junction; a read error may be the cause. The chain is built from TRBV7-7 and TRBJ2-3; 8 bases are shared with TRBD2. Germline assignment: CDR1 SSHAT and CDR2 FNYEAQ (reference sequence). This CDR3 spans 15 amino acids. CDR3 bases: TGTGCTAGCAGCACCATCGGGGGGGCCTTAGATACGCAGTATTTT. Residues: CASSTIGGALDTQYF.

The rearrangement uses TRBV7-9 and TRBJ1-4; the match to TRBD1 covers 7 bases. The CDR3 sequence is 14 residues long. Germline V gives CDR1 SEHNR, CDR2 FQNEAQ (reference sequence). The trim removed 3 bases at V and 7 bases at J, leaving 5 bases unmatched. DNA of the CDR3: TGTGCCAGCAGCTTTGAGGGGGCGGGTGAAAAACTGTTTTTT. It yields the protein CASSFEGAGEKLFF. Full variable domain (missing parts from reference TRBV7-9 and TRBJ1-4): DTGVSQNPRHKITKRGQNVTFRCDPISEHNRLYWYRQTLGQGPEFLTYFQNEAQLEKSRLLSDRFSAERPKGSFSTLEIQRTEQGDSAMYLCASSFEGAGEKLFFGSGTQLSVL.

This clone was observed a single time. V and J are TRBV5-5 and TRBJ1-1, with 7 bases lining up with TRBD1. CDR1 and CDR2 from the germline V gene are SGHKS and YYEKEE (reference sequence). This CDR3 has 15 amino acids. Germline trimming cut 1 base from V and 3 bases from J; bases unmatched to any gene: 6. CDR3 region: CASSLYRGFDTEAFF. Written as DNA, the CDR3 is TGTGCCAGCAGCTTGTACAGGGGATTTGACACTGAAGCTTTCTTT.

The chain is built from TRBV19 and TRBJ2-5; 8 bases match TRBD1. The CDR3 runs to 14 residues. CDR1 LNHDA and CDR2 SQIVND come from the germline V gene (reference sequence). Trimming removed 4 bases from V and 2 bases from J; junction bases left unmatched: 3. CDR3 in DNA: TGTGCCAGTAGTAGAAACAGGGGGCAAGAGACCCAGTACTTC. Translating it yields CASSRNRGQETQYF.

CDR3 sequence reads: CASRSLDRVNTEAFF. CDR3 sequence (DNA): TGTGCCAGCAGATCTTTGGACAGGGTGAACACTGAAGCTTTCTTT. The V gene is TRBV27, the J gene TRBJ1-1; 8 nucleotides match TRBD1. CDR3 size: 15 residues. V was clipped by 6 bases and J by 0 bases; unmatched bases: 6. Germline V gene data show CDR1 as MNHEY and CDR2 as SMNVEV (reference sequence).

V usage is TRBV6-1 and J usage is TRBJ1-2, with 7 bases fitting TRBD1. CDR1 and CDR2 from the germline V gene are MNHNS and SASEGT. The V and J ends lost 0 bases and 8 bases, in that order; junction bases with no gene match: 9. CDR3 length: 15 amino acids. The CDR3 is CASSEALGDRLGYTF. DNA for the CDR3: TGTGCCAGCAGTGAAGCGCTGGGGGACAGATTAGGCTACACCTTC.

This clone was seen only once. The gene calls are TRBV28 and TRBJ2-7; the match to TRBD1 covers 7 bases. CDR3 length: 14 residues. Per germline, CDR1 MDHEN and CDR2 SYDVKM. V gave up 11 bases and J gave up 2 bases; unmatched junction bases: 12. The CDR3 coding sequence is TGTGCCGCCTTCCGACAGGGACGACCCTACGAGCAGTACTTC. Encoded protein: CAAFRQGRPYEQYF.